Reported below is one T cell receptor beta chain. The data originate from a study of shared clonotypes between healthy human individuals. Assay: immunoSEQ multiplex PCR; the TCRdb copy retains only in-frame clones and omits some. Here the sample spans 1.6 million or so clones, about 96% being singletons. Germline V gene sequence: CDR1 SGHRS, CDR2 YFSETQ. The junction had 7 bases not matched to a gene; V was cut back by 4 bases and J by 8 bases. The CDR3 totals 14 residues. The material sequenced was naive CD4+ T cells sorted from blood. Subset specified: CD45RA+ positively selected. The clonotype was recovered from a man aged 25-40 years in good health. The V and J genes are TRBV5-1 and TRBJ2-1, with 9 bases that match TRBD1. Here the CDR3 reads CASSRDRGRYEQFF. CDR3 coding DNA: TGCGCCAGCAGCCGTGACAGGGGGAGGTATGAGCAGTTCTTC.